This entry concerns a single T cell receptor beta chain. Its target is unknown. The record originates from a study of OX40 agonist ivuxolimab in advanced cancers. Looking at the study overall: Aged about 23 to 90 with a mean of about 60 years, they were less than 90% male. Three patients had partial responses: one hepatocellular carcinoma, two cutaneous melanoma.

Study results and caveats: Researchers report that CD8+ T cells had, on average, more expanded clones than CD4+. The work left the antigen specificity of expanded peripheral T cells undetermined.

Profiled with immunoSEQ multiplex PCR; TCRdb holds only in-frame clones, not every one. The sample includes more than 40,000 clones, about 86% seen only once; the top ten take 9% to 12%. The source was CD4+ or CD8+ T cells sorted from blood, collected in a trial of the OX40 agonist ivuxolimab. This receptor was obtained from an adult with an advanced solid tumor such as melanoma, head and neck, liver or kidney cancer.

CDR3 nucleotide sequence: TGCGCCAGCAGCCAAGATGGGGGAATCTATGGCTACACCTTC. This encodes CASSQDGGIYGYTF. J is TRBJ1-2 and V is TRBV4-3; perhaps TRBD1 as D (5 bases). The V end lost 0 bases, the J end lost 4 bases, and 9 bases lay between the germline ends. CDR1 and CDR2 (germline): LGHNA, YSLEER. This CDR3 spans 14 amino acids.